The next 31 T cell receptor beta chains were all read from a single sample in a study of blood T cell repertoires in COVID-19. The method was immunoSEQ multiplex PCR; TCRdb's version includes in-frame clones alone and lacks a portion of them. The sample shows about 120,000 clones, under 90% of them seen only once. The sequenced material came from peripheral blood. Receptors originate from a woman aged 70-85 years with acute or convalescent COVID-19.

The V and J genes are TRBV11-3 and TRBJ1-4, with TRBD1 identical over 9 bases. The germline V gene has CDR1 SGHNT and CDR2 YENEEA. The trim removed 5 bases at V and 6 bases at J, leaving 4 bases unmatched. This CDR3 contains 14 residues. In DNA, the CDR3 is TGTGCCAGCAGCCCCCGGACAGGGGATGAAAAACTGTTTTTT. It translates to CASSPRTGDEKLFF.

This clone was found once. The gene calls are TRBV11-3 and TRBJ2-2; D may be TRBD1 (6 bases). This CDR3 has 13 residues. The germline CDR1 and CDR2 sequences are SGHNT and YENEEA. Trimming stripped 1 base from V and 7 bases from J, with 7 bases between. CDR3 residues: CASSLAQGGELFF. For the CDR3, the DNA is TGTGCCAGCAGCTTAGCACAGGGCGGGGAGCTGTTTTTT.

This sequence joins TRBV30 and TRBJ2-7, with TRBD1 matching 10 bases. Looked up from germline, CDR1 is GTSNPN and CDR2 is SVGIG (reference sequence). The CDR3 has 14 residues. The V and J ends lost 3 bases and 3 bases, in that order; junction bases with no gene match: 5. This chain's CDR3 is CAWSPGTGVYEQYF. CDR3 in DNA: TGTGCCTGGAGCCCCGGGACAGGGGTCTACGAGCAGTACTTC. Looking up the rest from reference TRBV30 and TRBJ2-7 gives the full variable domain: SQTIHQWPATLVQPVGSPLSLECTVEGTSNPNLYWYRQAAGRGLQLLFYSVGIGQISSEVPQNLSASRPQDRQFILSSKKLLLSDSGFYLCAWSPGTGVYEQYFGPGTRLTVT.

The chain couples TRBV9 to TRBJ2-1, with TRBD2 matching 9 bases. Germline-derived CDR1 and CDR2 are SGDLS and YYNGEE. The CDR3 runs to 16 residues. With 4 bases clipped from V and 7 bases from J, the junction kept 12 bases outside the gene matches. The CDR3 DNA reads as TGTGCCAGCAGCCCGTCTGGCGGGGGGGCGTGGAATGAGCAGTTCTTC. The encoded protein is CASSPSGGGAWNEQFF.

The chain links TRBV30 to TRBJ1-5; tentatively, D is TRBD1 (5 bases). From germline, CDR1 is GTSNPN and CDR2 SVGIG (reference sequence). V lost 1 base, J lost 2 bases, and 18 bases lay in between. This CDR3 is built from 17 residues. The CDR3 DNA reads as TGTGCCTGGAGTGGTCAGGGAGGGTGGTTGGGCAATCAGCCCCAGCATTTT. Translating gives CAWSGQGGWLGNQPQHF.

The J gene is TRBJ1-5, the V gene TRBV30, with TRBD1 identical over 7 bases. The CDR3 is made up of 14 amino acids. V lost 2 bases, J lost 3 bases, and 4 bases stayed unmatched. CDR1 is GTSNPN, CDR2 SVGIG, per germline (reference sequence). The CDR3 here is CAWSWGQPNQPQHF. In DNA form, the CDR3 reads TGTGCCTGGAGTTGGGGACAGCCCAATCAGCCCCAGCATTTT.

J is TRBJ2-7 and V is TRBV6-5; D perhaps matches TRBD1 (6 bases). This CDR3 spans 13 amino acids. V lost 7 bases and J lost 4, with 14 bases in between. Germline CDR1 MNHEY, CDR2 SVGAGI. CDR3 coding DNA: TGTGCCAGCATTAAGACAGGAGTATACGAGCAGTACTTC. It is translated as CASIKTGVYEQYF.

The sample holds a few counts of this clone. For the CDR3, the DNA is TGTGCCTGGAGTCTATCCGGGACAGGACCCTATAATTCACCCCTCCACTTT. This encodes CAWSLSGTGPYNSPLHF. The chain is built from TRBV30 and TRBJ1-6; TRBD1 matches 8 bases. Germline assignment: CDR1 GTSNPN and CDR2 SVGIG (reference sequence). There are 17 residues in the CDR3. V shed 2 bases, J shed 2 bases, and the junction held 8 bases outside the gene matches.

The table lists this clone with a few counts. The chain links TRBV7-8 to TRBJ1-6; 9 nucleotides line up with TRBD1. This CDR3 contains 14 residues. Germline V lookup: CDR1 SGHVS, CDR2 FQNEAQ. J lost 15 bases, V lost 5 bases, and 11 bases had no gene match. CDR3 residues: CASSKGQGLLVLHF. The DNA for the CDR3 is TGTGCCAGCAGCAAGGGACAGGGCCTTTTAGTCCTCCACTTT.

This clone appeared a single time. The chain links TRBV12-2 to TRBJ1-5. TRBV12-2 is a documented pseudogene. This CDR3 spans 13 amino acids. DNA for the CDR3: TGTGCAAGTCGCTTATGCCGCCGTCGGGCCCAGCATTTT. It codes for CASRLCRRRAQHF.

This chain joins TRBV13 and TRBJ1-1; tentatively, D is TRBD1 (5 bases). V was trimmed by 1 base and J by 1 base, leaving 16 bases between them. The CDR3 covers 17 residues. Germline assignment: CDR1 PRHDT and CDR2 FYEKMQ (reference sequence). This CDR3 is CASSLVVTVGGNTEAFF. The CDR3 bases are TGTGCCAGCAGCTTAGTGGTGACAGTGGGGGGGAACACTGAAGCTTTCTTT.

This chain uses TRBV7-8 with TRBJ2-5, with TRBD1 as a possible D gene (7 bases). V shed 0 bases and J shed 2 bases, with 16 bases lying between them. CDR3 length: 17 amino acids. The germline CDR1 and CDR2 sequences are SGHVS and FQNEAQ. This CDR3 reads CASSLAGGRRGQETQYF. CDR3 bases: TGTGCCAGCAGCTTAGCTGGGGGGCGCAGGGGGCAAGAGACCCAGTACTTC.

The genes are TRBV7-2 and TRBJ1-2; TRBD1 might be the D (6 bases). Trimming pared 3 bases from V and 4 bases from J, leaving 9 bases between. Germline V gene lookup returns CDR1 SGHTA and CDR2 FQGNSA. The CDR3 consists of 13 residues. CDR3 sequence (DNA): TGTGCCAGCAGCTTCGACAGGACCTATGGCTACACCTTC. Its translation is CASSFDRTYGYTF.

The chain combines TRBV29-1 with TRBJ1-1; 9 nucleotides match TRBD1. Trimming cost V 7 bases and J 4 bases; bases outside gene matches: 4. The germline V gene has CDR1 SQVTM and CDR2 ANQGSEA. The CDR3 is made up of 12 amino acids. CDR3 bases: TGCAGCGCAGACAGGGGGGGCACTGAAGCTTTCTTT. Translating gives CSADRGGTEAFF.

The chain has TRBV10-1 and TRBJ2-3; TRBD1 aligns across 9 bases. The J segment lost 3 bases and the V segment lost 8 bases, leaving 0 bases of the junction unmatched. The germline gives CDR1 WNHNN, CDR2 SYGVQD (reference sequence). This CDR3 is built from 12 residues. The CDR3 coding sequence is TGCGCCAGCGGGACAGGGACAGATACGCAGTATTTT. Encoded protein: CASGTGTDTQYF.

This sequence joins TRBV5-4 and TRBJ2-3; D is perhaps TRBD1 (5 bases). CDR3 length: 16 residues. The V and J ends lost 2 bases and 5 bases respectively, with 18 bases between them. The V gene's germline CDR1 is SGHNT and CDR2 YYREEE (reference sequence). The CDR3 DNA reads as TGTGCCAGCAGCTTAGGGGCCCCCAGGGATGGAGATACGCAGTATTTT. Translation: CASSLGAPRDGDTQYF.

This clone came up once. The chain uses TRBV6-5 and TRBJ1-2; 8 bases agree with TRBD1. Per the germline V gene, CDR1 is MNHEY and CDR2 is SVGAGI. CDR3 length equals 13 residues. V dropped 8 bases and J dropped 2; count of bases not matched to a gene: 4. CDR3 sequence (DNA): TGTGCCAGCCCCAGGGGGCAGAACTATGGCTACACCTTC. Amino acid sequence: CASPRGQNYGYTF.

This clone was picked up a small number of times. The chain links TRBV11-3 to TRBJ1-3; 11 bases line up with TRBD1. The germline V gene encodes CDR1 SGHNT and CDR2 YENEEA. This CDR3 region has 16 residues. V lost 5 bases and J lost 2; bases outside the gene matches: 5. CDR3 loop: CASSPDRGQAGNTIYF. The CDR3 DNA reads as TGTGCCAGCAGCCCGGACAGGGGGCAAGCTGGAAACACCATATATTTT.

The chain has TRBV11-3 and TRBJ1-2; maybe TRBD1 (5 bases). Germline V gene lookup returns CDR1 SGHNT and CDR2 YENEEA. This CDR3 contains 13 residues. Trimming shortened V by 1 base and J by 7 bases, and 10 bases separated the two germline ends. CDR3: CASSLGQGFGYTF. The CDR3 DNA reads TGTGCCAGCAGCTTAGGTCAGGGTTTTGGCTACACCTTC.

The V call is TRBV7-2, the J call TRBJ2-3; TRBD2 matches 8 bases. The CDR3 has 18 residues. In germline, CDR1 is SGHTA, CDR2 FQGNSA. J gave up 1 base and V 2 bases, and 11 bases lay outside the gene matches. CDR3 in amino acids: CASSLLRGEHYGTDTQYF. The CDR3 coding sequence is TGTGCCAGCAGCTTATTGCGGGGGGAACACTACGGCACAGATACGCAGTATTTT.

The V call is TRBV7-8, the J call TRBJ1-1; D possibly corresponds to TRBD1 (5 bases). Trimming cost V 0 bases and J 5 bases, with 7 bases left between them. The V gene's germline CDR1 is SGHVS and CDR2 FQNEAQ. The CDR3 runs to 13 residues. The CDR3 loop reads CASSLAGDTEAFF. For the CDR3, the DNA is TGTGCCAGCAGCTTAGCAGGGGATACTGAAGCTTTCTTT.

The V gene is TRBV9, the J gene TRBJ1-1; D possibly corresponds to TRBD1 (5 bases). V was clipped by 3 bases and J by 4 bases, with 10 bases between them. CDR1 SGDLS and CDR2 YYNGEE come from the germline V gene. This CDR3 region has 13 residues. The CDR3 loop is CASSGSGGTEAFF. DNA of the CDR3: TGTGCCAGCAGCGGGTCGGGGGGCACTGAAGCTTTCTTT.

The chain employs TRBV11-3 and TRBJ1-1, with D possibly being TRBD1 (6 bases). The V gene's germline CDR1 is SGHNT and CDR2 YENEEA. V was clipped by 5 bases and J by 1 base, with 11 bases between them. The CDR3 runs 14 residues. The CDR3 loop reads CASSPLTGNTEAFF. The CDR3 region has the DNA TGTGCCAGCAGCCCACTGACAGGGAACACTGAAGCTTTCTTT.

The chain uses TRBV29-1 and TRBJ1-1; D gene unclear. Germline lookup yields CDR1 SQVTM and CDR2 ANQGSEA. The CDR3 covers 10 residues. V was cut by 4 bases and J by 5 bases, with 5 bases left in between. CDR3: CSVGQTEAFF. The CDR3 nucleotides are TGCAGCGTTGGGCAGACTGAAGCTTTCTTT.

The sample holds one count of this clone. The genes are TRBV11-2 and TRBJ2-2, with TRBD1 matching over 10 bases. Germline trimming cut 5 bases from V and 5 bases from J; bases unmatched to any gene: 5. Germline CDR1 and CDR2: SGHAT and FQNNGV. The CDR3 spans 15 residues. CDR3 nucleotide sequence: TGTGCCAGCAGCCCAGGGACAGGGGTAACCGGGGAGCTGTTTTTT. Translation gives CASSPGTGVTGELFF.

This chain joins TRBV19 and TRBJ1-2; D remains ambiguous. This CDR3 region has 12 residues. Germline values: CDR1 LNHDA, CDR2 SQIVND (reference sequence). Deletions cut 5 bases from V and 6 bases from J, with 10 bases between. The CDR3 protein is CASSAGKDGYTF. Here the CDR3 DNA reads TGTGCCAGTAGTGCAGGCAAAGATGGCTACACCTTC.

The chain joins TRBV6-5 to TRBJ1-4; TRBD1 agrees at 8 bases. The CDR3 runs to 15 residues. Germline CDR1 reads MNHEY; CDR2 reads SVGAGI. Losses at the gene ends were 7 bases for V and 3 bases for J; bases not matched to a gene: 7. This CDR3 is CASNRIQGANEKLFF. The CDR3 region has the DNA TGTGCCAGCAATAGAATACAGGGGGCTAATGAAAAACTGTTTTTT.

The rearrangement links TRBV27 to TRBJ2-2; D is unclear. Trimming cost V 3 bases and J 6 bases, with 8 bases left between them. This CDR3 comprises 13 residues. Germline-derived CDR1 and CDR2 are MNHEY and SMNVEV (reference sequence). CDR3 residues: CASSFRFAGELFF. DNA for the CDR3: TGTGCCAGCAGTTTCCGGTTTGCCGGGGAGCTGTTTTTT.

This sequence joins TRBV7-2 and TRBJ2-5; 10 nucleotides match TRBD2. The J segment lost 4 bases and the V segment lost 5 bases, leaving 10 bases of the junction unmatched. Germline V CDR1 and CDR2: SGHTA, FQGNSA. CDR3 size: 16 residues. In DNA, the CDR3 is TGTGCCAGCAGCCTCGTAGCGGGGGGAGGGGGAGAGACCCAGTACTTC. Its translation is CASSLVAGGGGETQYF.

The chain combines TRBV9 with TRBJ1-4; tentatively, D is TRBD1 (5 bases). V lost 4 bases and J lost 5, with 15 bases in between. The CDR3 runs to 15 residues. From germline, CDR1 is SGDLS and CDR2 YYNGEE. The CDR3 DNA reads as TGTGCCAGCAGCCCGGTGTGGGGCGAGAATGAAAAACTGTTTTTT. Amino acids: CASSPVWGENEKLFF.

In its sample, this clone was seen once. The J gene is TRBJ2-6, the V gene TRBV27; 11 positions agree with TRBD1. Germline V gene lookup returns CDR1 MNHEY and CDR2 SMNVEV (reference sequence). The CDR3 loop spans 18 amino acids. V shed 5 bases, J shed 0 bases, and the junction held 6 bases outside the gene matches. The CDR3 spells CASSPKGTGGSGANVLTF. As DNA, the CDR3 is TGTGCCAGCAGTCCCAAAGGGACAGGGGGCTCTGGGGCCAACGTCCTGACTTTC.